The rows below give T cell receptor beta chains drawn from one sample of a study of T cell changes during pregnancy in multiple sclerosis. Method: immunoSEQ multiplex PCR; TCRdb's copy keeps in-frame clones and lacks some. The sample comprises 65,000 or so clones, about nine tenths of which are singletons, and 2% to 2.5% rests with the top ten. Source: peripheral blood, taken in the second trimester of pregnancy. Every receptor here comes from a female donor in good health, enrolled as a control in a pregnancy study. The CDR3 runs from the conserved cysteine through the conserved F or W. The D gene is left open where the match is weak. The size entry is marked missing in some rows and otherwise reads once, few, many or a size class.

v_call	clone_size	j_call	d_call	cdr3_length	cdr3_aa
TRBV7-9	few	TRBJ1-1	.	11	CASSLLAEAFF
TRBV4-1	few	TRBJ1-1	TRBD1	13	CASSQTGGTGAFF
TRBV9	once	TRBJ2-5	TRBD2	15	CASSVSGGPGETQYF
TRBV30	few	TRBJ1-3	.	13	CAWSVLSGNTIYF
TRBV11-3	.	TRBJ1-1	.	13	CASSFGGGTEAFF
TRBV4-1	.	TRBJ2-2	TRBD1	18	CASSHVRDRGDGTGELFF
TRBV4-1	once	TRBJ2-5	.	13	CASSQGLLETQYF
TRBV2	few	TRBJ1-1	.	13	CASTGERDTEAFF
TRBV18	.	TRBJ1-1	.	16	CASTLKDSSTNTEAFF
TRBV11-2	.	TRBJ2-3	.	16	CASSTPSGSSTDTQYF
TRBV28	.	TRBJ1-5	.	13	CASSTQGPTTQHF
TRBV28	.	TRBJ2-3	TRBD2	16	CASSTRSGGPVDTQYF
TRBV27	.	TRBJ2-1	TRBD2	15	CADPGSGRYYNEQFF
TRBV5-5	.	TRBJ1-6	.	16	CASRAWQTGLNSPLHF
TRBV5-1	once	TRBJ2-1	TRBD2	17	CASSPTRSGISYNEQFF
TRBV6-1	.	TRBJ2-3	.	16	CASSEEGGGPTDTQYF
TRBV20-1	once	TRBJ2-1	.	10	CSAASTEQFF
TRBV5-4	.	TRBJ2-1	TRBD2	16	CASSLGGLAGRDEQFF
TRBV5-4	.	TRBJ2-3	.	15	CASSLYSVHTDTQYF
TRBV2	.	TRBJ1-5	TRBD1	16	CASSISRDRGNQPQHF
TRBV7-2	.	TRBJ2-5	.	14	CASSKAGSGETQYF
TRBV5-4	.	TRBJ1-1	TRBD1	14	CASSPGQVGTEAFF
TRBV7-6	.	TRBJ2-7	TRBD2	14	CASSFGGGGYEQYF
TRBV7-9	few	TRBJ1-4	TRBD1	13	CASSLVSGTELFF
TRBV30	.	TRBJ2-5	.	12	CAWSDSPGTQYF
TRBV4-2	.	TRBJ2-1	TRBD2	16	CASSPDSGRGSDEQFF
TRBV11-2	.	TRBJ1-2	TRBD1	13	CASSTGQGVGYTF
TRBV15	.	TRBJ1-4	.	15	CATSRGGVTNEKLFF
TRBV12-5	.	TRBJ2-7	TRBD2	13	CATSRDYLHEQYF
TRBV28	.	TRBJ2-7	TRBD1	16	CASSPLWDRESREQYF
TRBV6-1	.	TRBJ2-5	TRBD2	15	CASSEASGGQETQYF
TRBV29-1	.	TRBJ1-5	.	13	CSVSRGGNQPQHF
TRBV25-1	once	TRBJ2-3	TRBD2	17	CASSVGGGRLRSDTQYF
TRBV5-1	.	TRBJ2-3	TRBD2	16	CASNRRGDQSTDTQYF
TRBV5-1	.	TRBJ2-7	.	14	CASSLQGVAYEQYF
TRBV6-1	.	TRBJ1-5	.	15	CASSDISGSNQPQHF
TRBV18	.	TRBJ2-3	.	15	CASSPRTGPADTQYF
TRBV5-1	.	TRBJ2-7	TRBD1	13	CASSLGRGNEQYF
TRBV27	.	TRBJ2-7	TRBD1	13	CASSPGQGYEQYF
TRBV7-7	.	TRBJ2-1	TRBD2	15	CASSLVAGVRDEQFF
TRBV7-8	.	TRBJ2-3	TRBD2	16	CASSLATSGVGDTQYF
TRBV7-9	.	TRBJ2-1	TRBD2	15	CASSRLAGVSLEQFF
TRBV28	once	TRBJ2-7	TRBD2	14	CASSLIAGRHEQYF
TRBV6-5	.	TRBJ2-1	.	16	CASSYSTGKAYNEQFF
TRBV2	.	TRBJ2-5	TRBD2	14	CASSEVLAGETQYF
TRBV6-1	.	TRBJ2-7	.	12	CASAPGFHEQYF
TRBV4-1	.	TRBJ1-1	TRBD1	16	CASSRFRDRGFSEAFF
TRBV2	.	TRBJ2-1	TRBD2	18	CASSVGRRLAGVYNEQFF
TRBV18	once	TRBJ2-3	TRBD2	15	CASSPKRESTDTQYF
TRBV7-9	.	TRBJ1-4	.	13	CASTPGGGEKLFF
TRBV5-4	.	TRBJ1-5	TRBD1	15	CASSEGQGAHQPQHF
TRBV28	.	TRBJ2-7	TRBD1	10	CASTRQGEYF
TRBV2	.	TRBJ2-5	.	13	CASTQGTGETQYF
TRBV18	.	TRBJ2-3	.	15	CASSPRVLGTDTQYF
TRBV27	.	TRBJ2-6	TRBD2	19	CASTEGGLAGSSGANVLTF
TRBV11-3	.	TRBJ2-7	.	12	CASSTSGDEQYF
TRBV19	few	TRBJ1-1	.	14	CASSLTEGWTEAFF
TRBV18	.	TRBJ2-7	.	12	CASSPSSYEQYF
TRBV30	.	TRBJ1-1	TRBD1	13	CAWKGQKNTEAFF